Shown below are 27 T cell receptor delta chains from a single sample sequenced in a study of γδ T cells in repeated Plasmodium falciparum infection. TCRdb processed the multiplex PCR reads again with the CATT caller. The table records about 57,000 delta-chain clones, 1.7% of them present only once. Gammadelta T cells were flow-sorted from PBMC into Vgamma9/Vdelta2+ and Vdelta2-negative populations for bulk analysis. Sequencing was done on a sample of gamma-delta T cells from blood. The receptors were sampled from a pool of human donors (malaria-infected and uninfected, not separated).

This clone turned up a few times. TCRdb shows a much larger clone's protein in place of this DNA's translation, and the two differ at residue 8, likely through a read error; the protein shown is translated from the DNA. The chain couples TRDV2 to TRDJ2; 13 nucleotides match TRDD3. Unmatched junction bases numbered 36, after V lost 3 bases and J lost 0 bases. The CDR3 has 28 residues. The germline V gene has CDR1 GEAIGNYY and CDR2 EKD. The chain's CDR3 is CACDSTSTPTGGSLGDTRIPALTAQLFF. Written as DNA, the CDR3 is TGTGCCTGTGACTCGACCTCGACTCCTACGGGGGGATCACTGGGGGATACGCGTATCCCGGCTTTGACAGCACAACTCTTCTTT.

Note on this clone: A read error likely explains why the TCRdb protein, taken from a much larger clone, differs from this DNA's translation at residue 11; the protein shown is translated from the DNA. The rearrangement joins TRDV1 to TRDJ1; TRDD3 aligns across 12 bases. The V gene's germline CDR1 is TSWWSYY and CDR2 QGS. Losses at the gene ends were 9 bases for V and 5 bases for J; bases not matched to a gene: 28. This CDR3 spans 21 amino acids. The CDR3 spells CALRVLPTIIAGGYATDKLIF. CDR3 sequence (DNA): TGTGCTCTGCGGGTCCTTCCTACGATAATAGCTGGGGGATACGCAACTGATAAACTCATCTTT.

This clone came up many times. The chain joins TRDV1 to TRDJ1, with D possibly TRDD2 on 6 matching bases. Since TCRdb gives no J gene, matching the DNA to germline was used here to assign it. Germline V gives CDR1 TSWWSYY, CDR2 QGS. The CDR3 length is 20 residues. V lost 5 bases and J 0 bases, leaving 28 bases between the germline ends. The CDR3 protein is CALGLTPRPTVGKYTDKLIF. CDR3 bases: TGTGCTCTTGGGCTAACCCCGCGTCCTACCGTGGGGAAGTACACCGATAAACTCATCTTT.

There are many counts of this clone. Only one base separates this from a far larger clonotype, so it likely reflects a read error. The same CDR3 also results from other DNA sequences found in this sample. The rearrangement links TRDV2 to TRDJ1; maybe TRDD3 (5 bases). TCRdb does not report a J gene; here it was assigned by matching the DNA to germline references. Germline loops: CDR1 GEAIGNYY, CDR2 EKD. This CDR3 spans 18 amino acids. CDR3 sequence: CACDTSTTWAPYTDKLIF. The CDR3 region has the DNA TGTGCCTGTGACACATCTACGACCTGGGCCCCGTACACCGACAAACTCATCTTT.

The table lists this clone with a few counts. This DNA's translation differs at residue 5 from TCRdb's protein, which comes from a much larger clone; a read error is likely, and the protein shown is translated from the DNA. The rearrangement joins TRDV2 to TRDJ1, with 12 bases matching TRDD3. The germline V gene has CDR1 GEAIGNYY and CDR2 EKD. Trimming at V came to 3 bases and at J to 1 base, leaving 11 bases not matched to a gene. The CDR3 consists of 18 residues. CDR3 protein: CACDAYWGILGSTDKLIF. The CDR3 nucleotides are TGTGCCTGTGACGCGTACTGGGGGATACTCGGGAGCACCGATAAACTCATCTTT.

This clone came up many times. The protein TCRdb gives is from a much larger clone and does not agree with this DNA's translation at residue 4, likely a read error; the protein shown here comes from the DNA. This chain uses TRDV2 with TRDJ1; TRDD3 aligns across 13 bases. Germline V gene lookup returns CDR1 GEAIGNYY and CDR2 EKD. J was trimmed by 1 base and V by 5 bases; bases with no gene match: 12. This CDR3 has 18 residues. The CDR3 sequence is CACGPVLGDTGVTDKLIF. For the CDR3, the DNA is TGTGCCTGTGGTCCCGTACTGGGGGATACGGGGGTCACCGATAAACTCATCTTT.

This clone was seen more than once but under ten times. Given a far larger clone just one base away, this is likely a sequencing read error. The sample holds other DNA sequences that translate to the same CDR3. V is TRDV1 and J is TRDJ1, with 7 bases identical to TRDD3. TCRdb leaves out the J gene; it was filled in here by matching the DNA to germline. Trimming removed 0 bases from V and 0 bases from J; junction bases left unmatched: 22. CDR3 size: 22 residues. Germline values: CDR1 TSWWSYY, CDR2 QGS. The CDR3 DNA sequence: TGTGCTCTTGGGGAACTCAAGGTACCTACTGGGGACAAGCCCGGGGACACCGATAAACTCATCTTT. Encoded protein: CALGELKVPTGDKPGDTDKLIF.

This clone was observed many times. The protein in TCRdb stems from a much larger clone and differs at residue 12 from this DNA's translation, likely a read error; here the protein is translated from the DNA. The chain employs TRDV2 and TRDJ1; the D call may be TRDD2 or TRDD3 (6 bases each). TCRdb records no J gene; here it was assigned by comparing the DNA to germline. CDR1 is GEAIGNYY, CDR2 EKD, per germline. Trimming cost V 7 bases and J 0 bases, with 32 bases left between them. The CDR3 has 20 residues. DNA of the CDR3: TGTGCCTGCAAGCTCTACACTCCTTCCCGGGGATTTATTTACACCGATAAACTCATCTTT. It yields the protein CACKLYTPSRGFIYTDKLIF.

Only a few counts were recorded for this clone. TCRdb shows a much larger clone's protein in place of this DNA's translation, and the two differ at residue 14, likely through a read error; the protein shown is translated from the DNA. The genes are TRDV1 and TRDJ1; TRDD2 or TRDD3 may be the D gene (7 bases each). TCRdb does not report a J gene; here it was assigned by matching the DNA to germline references. Per the germline V gene, CDR1 is TSWWSYY and CDR2 is QGS. V was shortened by 3 bases and J by 0 bases, with 38 bases between the two germline ends. There are 24 residues in the CDR3. The DNA for the CDR3 is TGTGCTCTTGGGGATCTTCCTAGGGTCGATGCGCTGGGGGGTACCGAACGCAACACCGATAAACTCATCTTT. Its protein product is CALGDLPRVDALGGTERNTDKLIF.

In the case of this clone: This is likely an artifact of a read error, given a far larger clone one base away. Different DNA sequences within this sample yield the same CDR3. The chain carries TRDV3 and TRDJ1, with TRDD2 identical over 8 bases. This CDR3 has 17 residues. Germline CDR1 is TVYSNPD and CDR2 is GDNSRS (reference sequence). The CDR3 coding sequence is TGCGCCTTTAAACTTCCTACTCATAGATTGTACACCGATAAACTCATCTTT. Residues: CAFKLPTHRLYTDKLIF.

About this clone: Given a far larger clone just one base away, this is likely a sequencing read error. The same CDR3 also results from other DNA sequences found in this sample. V usage is TRDV1 and J usage is TRDJ1; D is ambiguous. TCRdb lists no J gene, so it was determined here by aligning the DNA to germline. Per the germline V gene, CDR1 is TSWWSYY and CDR2 is QGS. V lost 0 bases and J lost 0, with 14 bases in between. The CDR3 sequence is 17 residues long. The CDR3 is CALGELPTRVYTDKLIF. The CDR3 nucleotides read TGTGCTCTTGGGGAACTTCCCACCCGGGTGTACACCGATAAACTCATCTTT.

In its sample, this clone was seen many times. A far larger clone is one base from this, pointing to a likely read error. Other DNA variants within this sample encode the same CDR3. CDR3: CALGELGCPLQTWDTRQMFF. The DNA for the CDR3 is TGCGCTCTTGGGGAACTAGGTTGCCCCCTCCAAACCTGGGACACCCGACAGATGTTTTTC. The genes are TRDV1 and TRDJ3, with a tentative D call TRDD3 (5 bases). Germline V lookup: CDR1 TSWWSYY, CDR2 QGS. The CDR3 has 20 residues.

This clone was recorded a few times. The protein that TCRdb holds for this DNA derives from a much larger clone and differs from the translated DNA at residue 14, which likely indicates a read error; the protein shown here is translated from the DNA. J is TRDJ1 and V is TRDV2; D not resolved. CDR1 is GEAIGNYY, CDR2 EKD, per germline. The CDR3 runs to 18 residues. The DNA for the CDR3 is TGTGCCTGTGACACCTCTTACATAGAAGTCATCCACACCAATAAACTCATCTTT. This encodes CACDTSYIEVIHTNKLIF.

This clone was counted a few times. The amino acid sequence in TCRdb belongs to a much larger clone and departs from this DNA's translation at residue 18, likely a sequencing read error; the sequence shown is translated from the DNA. V usage is TRDV1 and J usage is TRDJ1; 11 positions match TRDD3. Here the J gene was assigned by germline matching of the DNA, as TCRdb has none. Germline CDR1 TSWWSYY, CDR2 QGS. The CDR3 runs 23 residues. Trimming removed 0 bases from V and 4 bases from J; junction bases left unmatched: 25. The CDR3 protein is CALGELFPTRTLNWGIDIDKLIF. DNA for the CDR3: TGTGCTCTTGGGGAACTCTTTCCTACGAGGACCCTAAACTGGGGGATAGACATCGATAAACTCATCTTT.

In the case of this clone: TCRdb's entry gives the protein of a much larger clone, which mismatches this DNA's translation at residue 7, likely from a read error; the protein reported here is translated from the DNA. The chain uses TRDV1 and TRDJ1, with 11 bases lining up with TRDD3. TCRdb supplies no J gene; here it was assigned by aligning the nucleotide sequence to germline. The V segment lost 3 bases and the J segment 3 bases; nucleotides outside the gene matches: 27. Germline CDR1 reads TSWWSYY; CDR2 reads QGS. The CDR3 is made up of 23 amino acids. The CDR3 region has the DNA TGTGCTCTTGGGGAGGCCTCCCCCCGAGTACTGGGGGATAAAAGTCGGCTGGCCGATAAACTCATCTTT. Residues: CALGEASPRVLGDKSRLADKLIF.

By its share, this clone is medium-sized (0.01 to 0.1%). The chain links TRDV1 to TRDJ3; TRDD3 matches 10 bases. Germline CDR1 reads TSWWSYY; CDR2 reads QGS. The CDR3 contains 23 residues. V lost 1 base, J lost 0 bases, and 15 bases stayed unmatched. CDR3 sequence (DNA): TGTGCTCTTGGGGAACGGGACTCCTTCCCAGGGGGATACGACTCCTGGGACACCCGACAGATGTTTTTC. Amino acid sequence: CALGERDSFPGGYDSWDTRQMFF.

This clone has only a few counts. Translating this DNA gives a protein that differs at residue 13 from the TCRdb one, which belongs to a much larger clone; a read error is likely, and the protein shown is this translation. The chain couples TRDV1 to TRDJ1, with 7 bases matching TRDD3. The CDR3 has 21 residues. The trim removed 0 bases at V and 5 bases at J, leaving 24 bases unmatched. Looked up from germline, CDR1 is TSWWSYY and CDR2 is QGS. CDR3 protein: CALGELIPLGRCIGGPDKLIF. CDR3 sequence (DNA): TGTGCTCTTGGGGAACTCATCCCTTTGGGACGCTGTATTGGGGGACCAGATAAACTCATCTTT.

This clone appeared a few times. A read error likely explains this, since a far larger clone differs by one base. The sample holds other DNA sequences that translate to the same CDR3. The V gene reported is TRDV2; the J gene is uncalled; the table's D call, TRDD3, has no DNA check behind it. This CDR3 is 18 amino acids long. The germline V gene has CDR1 GEAIGNYY and CDR2 EKD. Written as DNA, the CDR3 is TGTGCCTGTGACACCGGATGGTTGCTGGGGGATAGAGGGAGATGGGTCATCTTT. The encoded protein is CACDTGWLLGDRGRWVIF.

This clone was recorded at least ten times. A far larger clone is just one base off, so this is likely a read error. Other DNA sequences within the sample encode an identical CDR3. The chain uses TRDV1 and TRDJ1, with D maybe TRDD3 (6 bases). Here the J gene came from matching the DNA to germline, since TCRdb omits it. This CDR3 is built from 17 residues. From germline, CDR1 is TSWWSYY and CDR2 QGS. The CDR3 DNA reads as TGTGCTCTTGGGGAACTGGCTTGGATACCGTACACTGATAAACTCATCTTT. Amino acid sequence: CALGELAWIPYTDKLIF.

This clone was seen ten or more times. The protein recorded in TCRdb matches a much larger clone and deviates from this DNA's translation at residue 4, suggesting a read error; the protein here is obtained by translating the DNA. The V and J genes are TRDV2 and TRDJ1; D unclear. Germline values: CDR1 GEAIGNYY, CDR2 EKD. V gave up 5 bases and J gave up 4 bases, with 13 bases separating them. The CDR3 sequence is 13 residues long. The CDR3 DNA sequence: TGTGCCTGTGGCAGTGTAGGAGTCGATAAACTCATCTTT. It translates to CACGSVGVDKLIF.

A word on this clone: The protein TCRdb gives is from a much larger clone and does not agree with this DNA's translation at residue 5, likely a read error; the protein shown here comes from the DNA. The chain has TRDV2 and TRDJ1, with TRDD3 matching 10 bases. Germline values: CDR1 GEAIGNYY, CDR2 EKD. The CDR3 has 20 amino acids. J lost 0 bases, V lost 3 bases, and 18 bases had no gene match. CDR3 sequence reads: CACDAYWGIFFPPYTDKLIF. The CDR3, as DNA: TGTGCCTGTGACGCGTACTGGGGGATCTTCTTCCCTCCGTACACCGATAAACTCATCTTT.

A remark on this clone: The amino acid sequence in TCRdb belongs to a much larger clone and departs from this DNA's translation at residue 13, likely a sequencing read error; the sequence shown is translated from the DNA. The chain recombines TRDV2 with TRDJ1; 13 bases line up with TRDD3. TCRdb lists no J gene, so it was determined here by aligning the DNA to germline. V trimming: 3 bases; J trimming: 4 bases; junction bases outside the gene matches: 13. The CDR3 runs to 18 residues. CDR1 GEAIGNYY and CDR2 EKD come from the germline V gene. CDR3 in amino acids: CACDPYWGIRLYIDKLIF. The DNA of the CDR3 is TGTGCCTGTGACCCCTACTGGGGGATACGCCTTTACATCGATAAACTCATCTTT.

In this sample, this clone turned up many times. This likely traces to a read error, being one base from a far larger clone. Other nucleotide sequences from this sample produce the same CDR3. V usage is TRDV1 and J usage is TRDJ1; 8 positions agree with TRDD3. TCRdb lists no J gene, so it was determined here by aligning the DNA to germline. CDR1 and CDR2 from the germline V gene are TSWWSYY and QGS. The V segment lost 0 bases and the J segment 2 bases; nucleotides outside the gene matches: 8. There are 17 residues in the CDR3. The CDR3 DNA reads TGTGCTCTTGGGGAACTGACGATGGGGGATGGGACCGATAAACTCATCTTT. Amino acids: CALGELTMGDGTDKLIF.

As concerns this clone: TCRdb records a much larger clone's protein for this DNA, with a difference at residue 4 that likely arises from a read error; the protein given is the translation of the DNA. The chain couples TRDV3 to TRDJ3; TRDD3 matches at 7 bases. TCRdb leaves out the J gene; it was filled in here by matching the DNA to germline. CDR1 TVYSNPD and CDR2 GDNSRS come from the germline V gene (reference sequence). This CDR3 has 26 amino acids. Trimming removed 0 bases from V and 0 bases from J; junction bases left unmatched: 32. The CDR3 reads CAFSDLTLFETTDVGDSSWDTRQMFF. The CDR3 nucleotides read TGTGCCTTTAGTGATCTAACCCTCTTCGAGACTACTGATGTGGGGGACAGCTCCTGGGACACCCGACAGATGTTTTTC.

This clone occurred a few times. TCRdb pairs this DNA with a much larger clone's protein that differs at residue 11, likely a read error; the protein shown was translated from the DNA. The chain is built from TRDV1 and TRDJ1, with 8 bases identical to TRDD3. There are 17 residues in the CDR3. Germline CDR1 reads TSWWSYY; CDR2 reads QGS. V lost 6 bases, J lost 1 base, and 13 bases stayed unmatched. DNA of the CDR3: TGTGCTCTTGGCTGGGGGAACACCCTTCAGTCCACCGATAAACTCATCTTT. Encoded protein: CALGWGNTLQSTDKLIF.

A word on this clone: The mismatch at residue 11 between this DNA's translation and the TCRdb protein of a much larger clone likely reflects a read error; the protein shown is translated from the DNA. The V call is TRDV1, the J call TRDJ1; 9 bases fit TRDD3. After removal of 0 bases from V and 3 bases from J, the junction contained 20 bases not matched to a gene. The CDR3 totals 21 residues. Looked up from germline, CDR1 is TSWWSYY and CDR2 is QGS. CDR3 bases: TGTGCTCTTGGGGAACTTGGGGGGCTCTCCCCGGGGATACGTTTCTCCGATAAACTCATCTTT. Encoded protein: CALGELGGLSPGIRFSDKLIF.

Worth noting for this clone: TCRdb's protein for this DNA is that of a much larger clone and differs from the translation at residue 16, likely a read error; the protein shown is the DNA translation. The chain joins TRDV1 to TRDJ1; either TRDD1 or TRDD3 may fit D (6 bases each). Germline V gene sequence: CDR1 TSWWSYY, CDR2 QGS. This CDR3 comprises 21 residues. Trimming removed 5 bases at V and 4 bases at J, with 35 bases between. The CDR3, as DNA: TGTGCTCTTGGGTCCCCTCCAGGGAAATACGGTTCTGGGGCCGACATCGATAAACTCATCTTT. Translation gives CALGSPPGKYGSGADIDKLIF.